The entry that follows covers one T cell receptor beta chain sequence. Its antigen specificity is not known. This record belongs to a study of cytomegalovirus exposure and HLA in healthy donors (dated by TCRdb to between 2016 and 2019). Describing the broader study: In an earlier analysis of 587 of the donors, under 300 Gb of sequence data and about 110 million unique TCR beta sequences from about 180 million T cells were reported. About 320 gigabases of sequencing data and 78 million or so unique TCR sequences were included in an early release covering over 600 HLA-typed donors. Of the roughly 390 genotyped donors, approximately 83% fell in the genetic ancestry cluster associated with self-reported Caucasian donors. The study was designed to test whether signatures of past pathogen exposure could be identified by cataloging public T cell receptors. The study used immunosequencing to profile the T cell repertoires of 666 subjects and linked those repertoires to cytomegalovirus serostatus. Along with the approximately 620-subject first cohort, a separate validation cohort of over a hundred different subjects was used. The study combined high-throughput TCR immunosequencing, statistical association of individual TCRs with disease status, and machine learning to predict cytomegalovirus infection status. A later analysis re-analyzed previously published TCR beta repertoires from about 730 donors and added high-resolution HLA genotyping to study TCR occurrence patterns. Rather than using new phenotypic data, the later analysis identified candidate immune exposures from TCR beta sequences and from how often those sequences occurred across donors. In an earlier analysis of 587 of the donors, high-throughput TCR beta sequencing was used to judge whether each TCR beta V gene segment behaved as functional or pseudogenic. Donor age, sex, ethnicity and CMV serostatus were compiled alongside the repertoire data. A later genetic analysis used genome-wide SNP genotypes for 398 of the 666 donors, treating that subset as a discovery cohort. All discovery cohort repertoires had been generated using a single sequencing platform. Both class I and class II loci were covered by HLA typing, at four-digit resolution. Typing coverage varied by locus: roughly 620-640 donors for A, B, C, DRB1 and DQB1; approximately 520 for DQA1; 606 for DPA1; roughly 470 for DPB1. About five DR-DQ haplotypes were treated as single units for association and clustering because of strong linkage in the cohort. On average, around 230,000 unique TCR beta nucleotide sequences were sequenced per donor among about 400 genotyped donors of the cohort, with roughly 18% of those sequences being non-productive. General findings and caveats noted by the study authors: An earlier analysis of approximately 530 of the donors showed that most TCR beta V segments appeared in productive rearrangements either about 90% or about 30% of the time, which broadly matched IMGT annotations. The classifier was reported to diagnose cytomegalovirus status with high specificity and sensitivity in both the original cohort and the validation cohort. Roughly 17 rarely observed V segments, including chromosome 9 orphons, were excluded from the earlier analysis of about 610 of the donors because counts were too low. According to a later genetic analysis, donors in an Asian-associated ancestry cluster had fewer N-insertions in productive TCRs than the roughly 700-donor mean. Strong co-occurrence of HLA alleles, especially DR and DQ, made assigning TCR associations to individual alleles difficult. While some public TCRs were present in many individuals, most TCR sequences turned up only very rarely across donors. A few of the identified cytomegalovirus-associated TCR beta chains were confirmed in vitro to be specific for cytomegalovirus antigens. According to a later analysis, parvovirus B19, influenza, CMV and Epstein-Barr virus appeared linked to several top co-occurrence clusters. A cluster of highly shared sequence variants was judged likely to represent a technical artifact of the sequencing pipeline. A further reported finding was that TCR beta sequences accurately predicted the HLA-A and HLA-B alleles for most subjects in the first cohort. The 87-base-pair reads could not distinguish some IMGT-functional V segments, including TRBV6-2 and TRBV6-3, so those segments were excluded. The authors suggested that the approach could potentially be extended to other disease states and immunological phenotypes. Immune exposure information for the cohort was limited to CMV serostatus. Presence/absence analyses assumed roughly uniform sequencing depth across donors, an assumption that may not hold. Because HLA typing was unavailable for some donors at each locus, only the typed subset was used in association tests. V-gene and J-gene trimming of TCR beta chains was associated with a missense DCLRE1C variant in a later genetic analysis, and the association was replicated in an independent cohort. At a false discovery rate of 0.05, a later analysis linked some 18,000 TCR beta sequences to specific HLA alleles. The cohort was sequenced for TCR beta chains only, and without alpha or paired-chain data the features that could be detected were limited. Linkage disequilibrium might explain the correlated functional status among segregating V segments, but an unknown experimental factor could not be excluded. In a later analysis, the rate of TCR association differed among HLA loci, with DRB1 alleles having the most associated TCRs and HLA-C alleles having the fewest. In a later analysis, HLA-associated TCR beta chains showed more clonal expansion and lower generation probabilities than non-associated chains that were equally common. A total of 150 to 200 TCR beta chains were listed by the study as associated with cytomegalovirus. Most CMV-associated TCR beta chains appeared to be HLA-restricted in a later analysis, and the HLA associations seemed to be driven largely by CMV exposure.

Library generation was performed with the immunoSEQ multiplex PCR assay. For the multiplex PCR, a mixture combining 60 forward primers for TCR Vbeta segments and 13 reverse primers for TCR Jbeta segments was used. The CDR3 region of rearranged TCR beta genes was amplified from genomic DNA by a multiplex PCR assay. The amplified TCR beta libraries were sequenced on the Illumina HiSeq System as 87-base-pair reads. In the source study's methods: Across the roughly 600 repertoires, a later analysis counted 75 million to 90 million unique TCR beta chains, around 10 million of which were shared by at least two donors. To remove PCR and sequencing errors, raw reads were error-corrected and collapsed into unique sequences using a nearest-neighbor algorithm that merged closely related sequences. Alignment of CDR3 sequences to IMGT reference sequences was used to assign V, D and J gene segments. Each retained sequence needed at least a six-nucleotide match to both a V gene segment and a J gene segment. Rearrangements were classified as productive when the CDR3 lacked stop codons and remained in frame with V and J, and all other rearrangements were classified as non-productive. CDR3 was defined by IMGT convention, running from the second conserved V-encoded cysteine to the conserved J-encoded phenylalanine. The earlier analysis of about 590 of the donors excluded sequences that lacked an unambiguous match to a single V gene segment. In an earlier analysis of about 590 of the donors, a V segment was called functional when productive rearrangements were above 56.7%, and segregating when the standard deviation between donors exceeded 5%. A statistical classification framework was built for diagnosing cytomegalovirus status from the catalog of TCR beta chain sequences. V and J gene assignment, in a later analysis, came from comparing TCR nucleotide sequences with IMGT/GENE-DB human TR gene sequences. A later analysis assigned CDR3 sequences and most-parsimonious VDJ recombination scenarios with the TCRdist pipeline. In a later analysis, every TCR beta chain was defined by the combination of its CDR3 amino acid sequence and its V-gene family, and reads without a unique V-gene family were dropped. In a later analysis, fewer than 650 highly shared, low-generation-probability nucleotide sequences were removed to address suspected cross-contamination and a sequencing artifact. A later analysis calculated a clonal expansion index for each public chain from normalized within-repertoire ranks of inferred template counts. Generation probabilities in a later analysis came from a VDJ recombination model fitted to out-of-frame rearrangements, and those results were checked against IGoR. Hypergeometric tests were used in a later analysis to score TCR-TCR, TCR-HLA and TCR-CMV co-occurrence, with a repertoire-size bias correction applied to the TCR pairs. To estimate false discovery rates, a later analysis permuted the HLA or CMV assignments 20 times. In a later analysis, co-occurring TCRs were grouped using DBSCAN, and TCRdist sequence similarity was added for clustering within HLA-allele-positive subsets. Repertoires with fewer than 30,000 or more than 120,000 public chains, plus five repertoires with anomalous nucleotide sharing, were excluded from co-occurrence clustering. The source is immuneACCESS, and TCRdb retained only in-frame sequences with V and J called. Part of the clones is not carried over; for the studies checked, unresolved V genes explain less than half of this, and the remainder is unexplained. Clone size and V and J calls were adopted from that table, with D and trimming inferred from the DNA. The record for this sample contains around 140,000 clones. The ten biggest clones cover approximately 1% of the sample.

The CDR3 has 16 amino acids, counting the end cysteine and phenylalanine. The only DNA kept is the CDR3, 48 bases in frame from the first base. V is shortened by 1 base, J by 0 bases, and the region joining them spans 12 bases. Via the germline V gene (reference sequence), CDR1 is LNHDA and CDR2 SQIVND. The cohort consisted of 600 or so healthy bone marrow donors. Cohort members were all nominally healthy when sampled, although unrecorded immune exposures were likely present. The donor tested CMV seronegative and was one of the 352 seronegative cohort members. Every donor gave a peripheral blood sample, and the peripheral blood mononuclear cells from that sample were used for TCR beta sequencing. The Qiagen DNeasy Blood Extraction Kit was used to extract genomic DNA from the blood cell samples.

The sequenced sample consisted of PBMCs. The rearranged segments are TRBV19 and TRBJ1-2, with TRBD1 perhaps the D gene, on 6 matching bases. The TCR sequence derives from a male donor in good health and CMV-seronegative. In nucleotide form, the sequence is TGTGCCAGTAGTATAGTCTACAGGGTGGCTAACTATGGCTACACCTTC. The translation is CASSIVYRVANYGYTF. The variable domain in full, with residues beyond the CDR3 obtained from the reference TRBV19 and TRBJ1-2 genes, is DGGITQSPKYLFRKEGQNVTLSCEQNLNHDAMYWYRQDPGQGLRLIYYSQIVNDFQKGDIAEGYSVSREKKESFPLTVTSAQKNPTAFYLCASSIVYRVANYGYTFGSGTRLTVV.